This T cell receptor beta chain was captured in a study of blood T cells in healthy people across ages. Primers used in a second PCR of about 7 to 11 cycles were a sample-barcoded 5' primer and a J-beta primer mix. TCRdb analysed the 5' RACE reads with MiXCR anew, one entry per CDR3 protein. This sample has 500,000 to 700,000 distinct CDR3 sequences; around 31% occur once, and the top ten carry less than 20%. Germline V gives CDR1 MDHEN, CDR2 SYDVKM. The CDR3 has 12 amino acids. V was cut by 8 bases and J by 2 bases, with 10 bases left in between. The chain employs TRBV28 and TRBJ2-7; no firm D call. Sequencing was carried out using blood. The receptor's source is a woman older than 75 in good health. The CDR3 region is CASYTAPYEQYF. In DNA form, the CDR3 reads TGTGCCAGCTATACAGCACCCTACGAGCAGTACTTC.